This TCR beta chain was identified in a study of memory CD4+ T cells and cytomegalovirus serostatus. As handled by the study authors: After removing out-of-frame reads, over 2 million distinct TCRbeta sequences remained. Repertoires were generated with immunoSEQ multiplex PCR, while TCRdb's copy carries only in-frame clones and drops some. V, J and clone size are taken as reported in that table, and D and trimming were inferred from the DNA itself. The repertoire has 45,000 to 65,000 clones, around 80% of them found once; the top ten carry under 1.5%. Single viable CD3+CD4+CD8-CD45RO+ cells were sorted as the memory CD4+ T cells. After thawing, CD4+ T cells were positively selected. Study-wide results and caveats: The CMV-associated TCR signature appears largely within the CD4+ memory repertoire. CD4+ memory repertoires contained about two fifths of the roughly 160 reported CMV TCRbeta sequences.

CDR1 and CDR2 (germline): SGHRS, YFSETQ. The CDR3 covers 14 residues. The V and J ends lost 0 bases and 9 bases respectively, with 13 bases between them. About this clone: Its matching antigen is unknown.

The genes are TRBV5-1 and TRBJ2-1, with D possibly TRBD2 on 6 matching bases. The source is an adult in good health and CMV-seropositive. The sample comprised memory CD4+ T cells from blood. DNA for the CDR3: TGCGCCAGCAGCTTGGAGGCCCTAGCGAGTGAGCAGTTCTTC. Protein sequence: CASSLEALASEQFF. Full variable domain (remainder filled in from reference TRBV5-1 and TRBJ2-1): KAGVTQTPRYLIKTRGQQVTLSCSPISGHRSVSWYQQTPGQGLQFLFEYFSETQRNKGNFPGRFSGRQFSNSRSEMNVSTLELGDSALYLCASSLEALASEQFFGPGTRLTVL.